The 21 T cell receptor beta chains reported below all come from one sample, sequenced in a study of OX40 agonist ivuxolimab in advanced cancers. Data came from immunoSEQ multiplex PCR; TCRdb stores just in-frame clones and leaves some out. The data hold around 70,000 clones, with around 83% observed a single time. Sample: CD4+ or CD8+ T cells sorted from blood, taken in a trial of the OX40 agonist ivuxolimab. The source of these receptors is an adult with an advanced solid tumor such as melanoma, head and neck, liver or kidney cancer.

The chain is built from TRBV6-5 and TRBJ1-1, with 7 bases matching TRBD1. Germline V gene sequence: CDR1 MNHEY, CDR2 SVGAGI. This CDR3 has 14 residues. The V gene end was trimmed by 5 bases and the J gene end by 6 bases; junction bases not matched to a gene: 9. The CDR3: CASSSLDQGAEAFF. The CDR3 DNA reads as TGTGCCAGCAGTAGCTTGGACCAGGGGGCTGAAGCTTTCTTT.

This clone is categorized as medium-sized. The chain carries TRBV4-3 and TRBJ2-7, with TRBD2 matching over 8 bases. CDR1 is LGHNA, CDR2 YSLEER, per germline. Trimming at V came to 0 bases and at J to 9 bases, leaving 13 bases not matched to a gene. This CDR3 region has 16 residues. The CDR3 region is CASSQDHLAGRTVQYF. The CDR3 nucleotides read TGCGCCAGCAGCCAAGATCACCTAGCGGGCCGAACGGTGCAGTACTTC.

The genes are TRBV5-1 and TRBJ2-7; 8 bases agree with TRBD1. V lost 0 bases, J lost 0 bases, and 5 bases stayed unmatched. The CDR3 spans 16 residues. CDR1 is SGHRS, CDR2 YFSETQ, per germline. The CDR3 sequence is CASSLGAGGSSYEQYF. The CDR3 bases are TGCGCCAGCAGCTTGGGGGCAGGGGGCAGCTCCTACGAGCAGTACTTC.

This sequence joins TRBV28 and TRBJ1-2; the D is unclear. V lost 7 bases to trimming and J lost 0 bases, with 9 bases between them. The CDR3 consists of 13 residues. Germline V gives CDR1 MDHEN, CDR2 SYDVKM. DNA of the CDR3: TGTGCCAGCACGGAGATTGCTAACTATGGCTACACCTTC. Amino acid sequence: CASTEIANYGYTF.

This clone has a handful of counts. The chain joins TRBV6-5 to TRBJ2-3; D ambiguous. V dropped 5 bases and J dropped 1 base, with 7 bases sitting between them. CDR3 length: 13 residues. Germline V gene data show CDR1 as MNHEY and CDR2 as SVGAGI. CDR3 nucleotide sequence: TGTGCCAGCAGTCCTACTGGCACAGATACGCAGTATTTT. The encoded protein is CASSPTGTDTQYF.

This chain uses TRBV29-1 with TRBJ2-2; no definite D call. Trimming left V 6 bases short and J 4 bases short, with 9 bases between. This CDR3 is built from 12 residues. Per the germline V gene, CDR1 is SQVTM and CDR2 is ANQGSEA. CDR3 in DNA: TGCAGCGTCGCGCGGCCCACCGGGGAGCTGTTTTTT. It specifies CSVARPTGELFF.

The chain has TRBV5-4 and TRBJ2-6; 9 bases agree with TRBD2. With V trimmed by 4 bases and J by 2 bases, 4 bases remained unmatched. CDR1 is SGHNT, CDR2 YYREEE, per germline (reference sequence). The CDR3 runs to 16 residues. Here the CDR3 DNA reads TGTGCCAGCAGCCTTAGCGGGAGAGCTGGGGCCAACGTCCTGACTTTC. This translates into CASSLSGRAGANVLTF.

The chain joins TRBV29-1 to TRBJ2-7; the match to TRBD2 covers 11 bases. V trimming: 7 bases; J trimming: 6 bases; junction bases outside the gene matches: 14. CDR1 SQVTM and CDR2 ANQGSEA come from the germline V gene. CDR3 length: 15 residues. The CDR3 sequence is CSAQRNIAGGSEQYF. Written as DNA, the CDR3 is TGCAGCGCCCAACGAAATATAGCGGGAGGGTCCGAGCAGTACTTC.

This chain links TRBV27 with TRBJ1-4; tentatively, D is TRBD1 (6 bases). Trimming shortened V by 3 bases and J by 7 bases, and 12 bases separated the two germline ends. This CDR3 is 14 amino acids long. CDR1 is MNHEY, CDR2 SMNVEV, per germline (reference sequence). DNA of the CDR3: TGTGCCAGCAGTTTTGGGGGCTGGGGTGAAAAACTGTTTTTT. Translating gives CASSFGGWGEKLFF.

The J gene is TRBJ1-1, the V gene TRBV5-1; the D gene is possibly TRBD1 (5 bases). V was cut by 1 base and J by 0 bases, with 16 bases left in between. CDR3 length: 17 amino acids. Germline V gives CDR1 SGHRS, CDR2 YFSETQ. The CDR3 nucleotides are TGCGCCAGCAGCTTGTATGGGGCGTCTGGGATGAACACTGAAGCTTTCTTT. It yields the protein CASSLYGASGMNTEAFF. Drawing the rest from reference TRBV5-1 and TRBJ1-1, the complete variable domain is KAGVTQTPRYLIKTRGQQVTLSCSPISGHRSVSWYQQTPGQGLQFLFEYFSETQRNKGNFPGRFSGRQFSNSRSEMNVSTLELGDSALYLCASSLYGASGMNTEAFFGQGTRLTVV.

The chain uses TRBV25-1 and TRBJ2-7; 8 bases align to TRBD2. Losses at the gene ends were 7 bases for V and 3 bases for J; bases not matched to a gene: 11. The length of the CDR3 is 15 residues. Germline values: CDR1 MGHDK, CDR2 SYGVNS. CDR3 sequence reads: CASTPGGGRFYEQYF. The CDR3 DNA reads as TGTGCCAGCACCCCCGGGGGCGGGAGGTTCTACGAGCAGTACTTC.

The V gene is TRBV10-3, the J gene TRBJ1-4; TRBD1 is a possible D gene (5 bases). V dropped 3 bases and J dropped 4 bases, with 15 bases sitting between them. Germline V gene sequence: CDR1 ENHRY, CDR2 SYGVKD. CDR3 length equals 16 residues. Here the CDR3 reads CAISETPGTGNEKLFF. The CDR3 nucleotides read TGTGCCATCAGTGAAACTCCCGGGACCGGTAATGAAAAACTGTTTTTT.

This chain uses TRBV6-5 with TRBJ2-7, with D perhaps matching TRBD2 (5 bases). Germline V gene data show CDR1 as MNHEY and CDR2 as SVGAGI. The CDR3 covers 14 residues. V lost 7 bases, J lost 5 bases, and 18 bases lay in between. The CDR3 DNA reads TGTGCCAGCAAAAACGCGGGTGTGTTTAACGAGCAGTACTTC. It translates to CASKNAGVFNEQYF.

This chain joins TRBV5-1 and TRBJ2-7, with no clear D. The ends were cut back, 1 base at V and 4 bases at J, with 21 bases in the middle. This CDR3 contains 17 residues. The V gene's germline CDR1 is SGHRS and CDR2 YFSETQ. The chain's CDR3 is CASSLPPLGFGVYEQYF. CDR3 bases: TGCGCCAGCAGCTTGCCACCCCTCGGTTTTGGGGTTTACGAGCAGTACTTC.

The chain recombines TRBV11-2 with TRBJ1-5, with a tentative D call TRBD1 (6 bases). Per germline, CDR1 SGHAT and CDR2 FQNNGV. With 0 bases removed from V and 6 bases from J, the gap between germline ends came to 12 bases. The CDR3 extends over 15 amino acids. The CDR3 coding sequence is TGTGCCAGCAGCTTAGAGGGGGGGGCCGGTCAGCCCCAGCATTTT. Its protein product is CASSLEGGAGQPQHF.

J is TRBJ2-7 and V is TRBV19; TRBD2 agrees at 10 bases. The CDR3 is 16 residues long. J was trimmed by 7 bases and V by 6 bases; bases with no gene match: 15. The V gene's germline CDR1 is LNHDA and CDR2 SQIVND (reference sequence). The CDR3 is CASSRTSGWSYGEQYF. The CDR3 bases are TGTGCCAGTAGCCGGACTAGCGGATGGTCCTACGGGGAGCAGTACTTC.

The chain carries TRBV7-9 and TRBJ2-7; D perhaps matches TRBD1 (5 bases). This CDR3 contains 15 residues. The germline gives CDR1 SEHNR, CDR2 FQNEAQ (reference sequence). Deletions cut 3 bases from V and 0 bases from J, with 12 bases between. The chain's CDR3 is CASSFGDSSSYEQYF. CDR3 DNA sequence: TGTGCCAGCAGCTTTGGTGACAGCAGCTCCTACGAGCAGTACTTC.

V and J are TRBV11-3 and TRBJ2-1, with D perhaps matching TRBD1 or TRBD2 (5 bases each). From germline, CDR1 is SGHNT and CDR2 YENEEA. Trimming cost V 5 bases and J 9 bases, with 20 bases left between them. This CDR3 is 15 amino acids long. The CDR3 DNA reads TGTGCCAGCAGCCCCCGGGACCAGGCACGTAGTGAGCAGTTCTTC. Amino acids: CASSPRDQARSEQFF.

This clone came up once. The V call is TRBV7-9, the J call TRBJ2-3; TRBD1 is a possible D gene (6 bases). The germline V and J ends were trimmed by 5 bases and 1 base, with 16 bases remaining between them. Germline CDR1 is SEHNR and CDR2 is FQNEAQ (reference sequence). The CDR3 consists of 16 residues. The CDR3 loop is CASSTTATGGTDTQYF. CDR3 DNA: TGTGCCAGCAGCACGACAGCGACAGGTGGCACAGATACGCAGTATTTT.

V gene TRBV7-2 combines with J gene TRBJ1-4; D is unclear. CDR1 SGHTA and CDR2 FQGNSA come from the germline V gene. V was cut by 0 bases and J by 6 bases, with 8 bases left in between. The CDR3 covers 14 residues. CDR3: CASSLARTDEKLFF. The DNA for the CDR3 is TGTGCCAGCAGCTTAGCGCGTACGGATGAAAAACTGTTTTTT.

This clone was observed a single time. A much more abundant neighbour one base away suggests this may be a read error. The J gene is TRBJ2-7, the V gene TRBV11-2; 8 bases are a match to TRBD1. CDR3 size: 13 residues. The V gene's germline CDR1 is SGHAT and CDR2 FQNNGV. Trimming removed 5 bases from V and 3 bases from J; junction bases left unmatched: 3. The CDR3 DNA reads TGTGCCAGCAGCCCAGGGACAGGCTACGAGCAGTACTTC. Its protein product is CASSPGTGYEQYF.